These 10 T cell receptor beta chains originate from one sample sequenced in a study of cytomegalovirus exposure and HLA in healthy donors. Researchers ran the PCR with 60 Vbeta and 13 Jbeta primers. Measured with immunoSEQ multiplex PCR; TCRdb has only the in-frame clones, and not every one. The profile shows roughly 120,000 clones, about three quarters of them singletons. Sequenced: PBMCs. The receptors derive from a woman in her 30s in good health and CMV-seronegative.

The chain combines TRBV5-6 with TRBJ2-5; D is undetermined. V lost 0 bases, J lost 1 base, and 10 bases lay in between. CDR1 is SGHDT and CDR2 is YYEEEE in the germline V gene. This CDR3 is built from 15 residues. The DNA for the CDR3 is TGTGCCAGCAGCTTGGGACTCCAGACCCAAGAGACCCAGTACTTC. Translation: CASSLGLQTQETQYF.

This clone has only one observation. The V call is TRBV2, the J call TRBJ2-3; a weak D match, TRBD2 (6 bases). The CDR3 is 17 amino acids. V was pared by 5 bases and J by 0 bases, with 18 bases between. Germline values: CDR1 SNHLY, CDR2 FYNNEI. The CDR3 spells CASSWGWEDKSTDTQYF. CDR3 DNA sequence: TGTGCCAGCAGTTGGGGTTGGGAGGACAAAAGCACAGATACGCAGTATTTT.

The chain carries TRBV5-1 and TRBJ2-1; 9 bases agree with TRBD2. V shed 0 bases and J 9 bases; nucleotides not matched to a gene: 10. The CDR3 is 16 amino acids. Germline loops: CDR1 SGHRS, CDR2 YFSETQ. The CDR3 reads CASSLVAGGPAVEQFF. CDR3 DNA sequence: TGCGCCAGCAGCTTGGTGGCGGGAGGGCCAGCGGTTGAGCAGTTCTTC.

This clone was observed a handful of times. Here the CDR3 DNA reads TGCGCCAGCAGCCCCCAGACAGGGTCGAATGAAAAACTGTTTTTT. Its translation: CASSPQTGSNEKLFF. V and J are TRBV4-1 and TRBJ1-4; 7 bases are a match to TRBD1. V lost 4 bases to trimming and J lost 5 bases; unmatched junction nucleotides: 7. Looked up from germline, CDR1 is MGHRA and CDR2 is YSYEKL. There are 15 residues in the CDR3.

This chain uses TRBV27 with TRBJ1-2; TRBD1 agrees at 11 bases. Trimming cost V 4 bases and J 7 bases; bases outside gene matches: 2. In germline, CDR1 is MNHEY, CDR2 SMNVEV (reference sequence). CDR3 length equals 13 residues. The CDR3: CASSSGTGGGYTF. The DNA for the CDR3 is TGTGCCAGCAGTTCCGGGACAGGGGGTGGCTACACCTTC.

Here the CDR3 DNA reads TGTGCCAGCAGGGTAGCGGGAGTGCGAGAGACCCAGTACTTC. It codes for CASRVAGVRETQYF. This sequence joins TRBV6-6 and TRBJ2-5, with 9 bases lining up with TRBD2. The CDR3 is 14 amino acids. The V gene end was trimmed by 6 bases and the J gene end by 4 bases; junction bases not matched to a gene: 6. Germline loops: CDR1 MNHNY, CDR2 SVGAGI (reference sequence).

The CDR3 sequence is CASSPRGGFSGYTF. In DNA form, the CDR3 reads TGTGCCAGCAGTCCACGTGGAGGTTTTAGTGGCTACACCTTC. V is TRBV6-5 and J is TRBJ1-2; no firm D call. V lost 5 bases and J lost 7, with 17 bases in between. In germline, CDR1 is MNHEY, CDR2 SVGAGI. The CDR3 sequence is 14 residues long.

This clone has more than one count but fewer than ten. V gene TRBV7-9 combines with J gene TRBJ1-1; D possibly corresponds to TRBD1 (5 bases). Germline CDR1 and CDR2: SEHNR and FQNEAQ (reference sequence). The CDR3 contains 14 residues. The V gene lost 6 bases and the J gene lost 5 bases, with 16 bases spanning the gap. This CDR3 is CASSQQVISTEAFF. CDR3 DNA: TGTGCCAGCAGTCAACAGGTGATTTCTACTGAAGCTTTCTTT.

CDR3 DNA: TGTGCCAGCAGCTTTAAGCGGGGGGGCCAGGAGACCCAGTACTTC. Translated, it gives CASSFKRGGQETQYF. The V call is TRBV5-8, the J call TRBJ2-5, with 10 bases fitting TRBD2. The CDR3 is 15 amino acids. The ends lost 2 bases at V and 5 bases at J; junction bases unmatched: 6. CDR1 and CDR2 from the germline V gene are SGHTS and YDEGEE. Full variable domain (remainder filled in from reference TRBV5-8 and TRBJ2-5): EAGVTQSPTHLIKTRGQQATLRCSPISGHTSVYWYQQALGLGLQFLLWYDEGEERNRGNFPPRFSGRQFPNYSSELNVNALELEDSALYLCASSFKRGGQETQYFGPGTRLLVL.

This rearrangement joins TRBV6-5 to TRBJ2-5; a weak D match, TRBD2 (5 bases). Germline CDR1 MNHEY, CDR2 SVGAGI. CDR3 length equals 16 residues. The V end lost 2 bases, the J end lost 2 bases, and 15 bases lay between the germline ends. Here the CDR3 reads CASSYIGKGGQETQYF. As DNA, the CDR3 is TGTGCCAGCAGTTACATAGGGAAAGGAGGACAAGAGACCCAGTACTTC.